A selection of T cell receptor beta chains follows, all from one sample in a study of blood T cell repertoires in COVID-19. Libraries were prepared by immunoSEQ multiplex PCR; TCRdb keeps only in-frame clonotypes and omits some of them. The table has around 240,000 clones, about 90% seen once; the top ten hold 1.2%. The sequenced sample was PBMCs or T cells enriched from blood (not recorded which). The source of these receptors is a human donor in a cohort exposed to, infected with or recovered from COVID-19 (not recorded which). The donor label of this sample is uncertain. CDR3s include the opening cysteine and the closing phenylalanine or tryptophan. A D gene is named only where the DNA matches it firmly. Where a row states a size, it is once, few, many or the class of an expanded clone; other rows omit it.

clone_size	v_call	d_call	j_call	cdr3_nt	cdr3_aa
NA	TRBV5-1	NA	TRBJ1-1	TGCGCCAGCAGCTTATCCAGTTACACTGAAGCTTTCTTT	CASSLSSYTEAFF
NA	TRBV9	TRBD1	TRBJ2-1	TGTGCCAGCAGCCCCCCGCCGGACAGGGGGCGCGAGAATGAGCAGTTCTTC	CASSPPPDRGRENEQFF
NA	TRBV2	TRBD1	TRBJ1-2	TGTGCCAGCAGGGGGGACAGCCTGGGTATTTATGGCTACACCTTC	CASRGDSLGIYGYTF
NA	TRBV27	NA	TRBJ2-7	TGTGCCAGCAGTTTATACGCCCCCAGGGTAGGCGAGCAGTACTTC	CASSLYAPRVGEQYF
NA	TRBV24-1	TRBD1	TRBJ1-4	TGTGCCACCAGCCCAGGACAGGCAACTAATGAAAAACTGTTTTTT	CATSPGQATNEKLFF
few	TRBV5-1	TRBD1	TRBJ1-5	TGCGCCAGCCAGGGGGGCCATCAGCCCCAGCATTTT	CASQGGHQPQHF
NA	TRBV7-2	NA	TRBJ1-1	TGTGCCAGTGCGGTAGCGGAGAACACTGAAGCTTTCTTT	CASAVAENTEAFF
NA	TRBV9	NA	TRBJ2-7	TGTGCCAGCAGCGGTCGGGGGAGCTCCTACGAGCAGTACTTC	CASSGRGSSYEQYF
NA	TRBV27	TRBD1	TRBJ1-6	TGTGCCAGCAGTGGACAGGGTTTTAATTCACCCCTCCACTTT	CASSGQGFNSPLHF
NA	TRBV18	NA	TRBJ2-7	TGTGCCAGCTCACGGACTGAAGGCCTCTCCTACGAGCAGTACTTC	CASSRTEGLSYEQYF
many	TRBV9	NA	TRBJ2-2	TGTGCCAGCAGCGTAGCGGACACCGGGGAGCTGTTTTTT	CASSVADTGELFF
few	TRBV18	TRBD1	TRBJ1-2	TGTGCCAGCTCACCATCCGGACAGGGGGCGCGGGTTCGGTTCGGCTATGGCTACACCTTC	CASSPSGQGARVRFGYGYTF
NA	TRBV19	TRBD1	TRBJ2-1	TGTGCCAGTAGTATGGACAGGGGCTCCTACAATGAGCAGTTCTTC	CASSMDRGSYNEQFF
NA	TRBV5-1	NA	TRBJ2-5	TGCGCCAGCAGCACCGGACAGCCATCTCCGGAGGACCAGTACTTC	CASSTGQPSPEDQYF
NA	TRBV6-9	TRBD1	TRBJ1-4	TGTGCCAGCAGTTCCGACAGGGTAAGGAGCGAAAAACTGTTTTTT	CASSSDRVRSEKLFF
once	TRBV11-2	TRBD1	TRBJ2-5	TGTGCCAGCAGCAGGGACAGACAAGAGACCCAGTACTTC	CASSRDRQETQYF
NA	TRBV6-5	NA	TRBJ1-6	TGTGCCAGCAGGGGGACACTATTAAATTCACCCCTCCACTTT	CASRGTLLNSPLHF
NA	TRBV6-4	NA	TRBJ1-1	TGTGCCAGCAGTGACCCAGGGGATAGGGACACTGAAGCTTTCTTT	CASSDPGDRDTEAFF
NA	TRBV6-5	NA	TRBJ1-1	TGTGCCAGCAACCCAGGGCGGGGTAACACTGAAGCTTTCTTT	CASNPGRGNTEAFF
NA	TRBV5-1	TRBD1	TRBJ2-7	TGCGCCAGCAGCCCCCGGGACAGCTCCTACGAGCAGTACTTC	CASSPRDSSYEQYF
NA	TRBV5-5	TRBD2	TRBJ2-7	TGTGCCAGCAGCTTAAGCCTAGCGGGGGGCCAGACAAGCTCCTACGAGCAGTACTTC	CASSLSLAGGQTSSYEQYF
NA	TRBV5-6	NA	TRBJ2-2	TGTGCCAGCAGTTTCTTCACCGGGGAGCTGTTTTTT	CASSFFTGELFF
NA	TRBV27	TRBD2	TRBJ2-3	TGTGCCAGCAGGTCCAGCGGGGGGCGGAATACGCAGTATTTT	CASRSSGGRNTQYF
NA	TRBV5-8	NA	TRBJ1-1	TGTGCCAGCAGCTCGTTCACGGTTCGCACTGAAGCTTTCTTT	CASSSFTVRTEAFF
NA	TRBV19	NA	TRBJ1-2	TGTGCCAGCATGAGTCCCTACGGAGCTAACTATGGCTACACCTTC	CASMSPYGANYGYTF
few	TRBV19	NA	TRBJ2-2	TGTGCCAGTAGTGTACCAGCGGATAACGGGGAGCTGTTTTTT	CASSVPADNGELFF
NA	TRBV19	NA	TRBJ1-2	TGTGCCAGTAGTAGGGCAGGGGATGGCTACACCTTC	CASSRAGDGYTF
NA	TRBV29-1	TRBD1	TRBJ1-2	TGCAGCGTCCAGGGGTCGGGACAGGTATTCTATGGCTACACCTTC	CSVQGSGQVFYGYTF
NA	TRBV6-5	TRBD2	TRBJ2-3	TGTGCCAGCAGGCGGGGGGATGGAGATACGCAGTATTTT	CASRRGDGDTQYF
NA	TRBV19	NA	TRBJ1-5	TGTGCCAGTACCTCGGACTGGTATAGCAATCAGCCCCAGCATTTT	CASTSDWYSNQPQHF
once	TRBV6-5	TRBD1	TRBJ1-2	TGTGCCAGCAGGACCCGGGACAGGTCAAACTATGGCTACACCTTC	CASRTRDRSNYGYTF
NA	TRBV11-1	TRBD2	TRBJ2-1	TGTGCCAGCAGCGGAAGACTAGCGGGGTTCGCTGAGCAGTTCTTC	CASSGRLAGFAEQFF
NA	TRBV30	TRBD2	TRBJ2-6	TGTGCCTGGAGTAGCGGGGGGAGCTCTGGGGCCAACGTCCTGACTTTC	CAWSSGGSSGANVLTF
NA	TRBV30	NA	TRBJ2-7	TGTGCCTGGAGTGTAACTTTCCTGGGTCAGTGGGGGGTTTACGAGCAGTACTTC	CAWSVTFLGQWGVYEQYF
NA	TRBV19	TRBD1	TRBJ1-6	TGTGCCAGTAGTGCAGGGGGTTATAATTCACCCCTCCACTTT	CASSAGGYNSPLHF
NA	TRBV9	TRBD2	TRBJ2-7	TGTGCCAGCAGCCTAGGACTAGCGGACGGCGAGCAGTACTTC	CASSLGLADGEQYF
many	TRBV7-9	TRBD2	TRBJ2-1	TGTGCCAGCAGCTCGACTAGCGGGGGGAGTCAGTTCTTC	CASSSTSGGSQFF
NA	TRBV3-1/TRBV3-2	TRBD2	TRBJ2-5	TGTGCCAGCAGCCAAGATATCGCGGGGGGCGCGTCCCAGTACTTC	CASSQDIAGGASQYF
NA	TRBV5-1	TRBD1	TRBJ1-6	TGCGCCAGCAGCCCGGAGACAGGGGGAAGGTATTCTTCACCCCTCCACTTT	CASSPETGGRYSSPLHF
NA	TRBV19	NA	TRBJ1-1	TGTGCCAGTAGCTCCCAGACTAACACTGAAGCTTTCTTT	CASSSQTNTEAFF
NA	TRBV5-4	NA	TRBJ1-2	TGTGCCAGCAGCTCATCATTCGACAGCAAGAAGAGATACACCTTC	CASSSSFDSKKRYTF
NA	TRBV4-3	TRBD2	TRBJ2-1	TGCGCCAGCAGCCAAGACCGTGGGACTAGCGTCTCCTCCTACAATGAGCAGTTCTTC	CASSQDRGTSVSSYNEQFF
once	TRBV4-1	NA	TRBJ1-1	TGCGCCAGCAGCCCGCCGGCAGGGTTGAACACTGAAGCTTTCTTT	CASSPPAGLNTEAFF
NA	TRBV20-1	TRBD1	TRBJ1-4	TGCAGTGCTAGTAGGACAGGGCTTGGCGAAAAACTGTTTTTT	CSASRTGLGEKLFF
NA	TRBV5-4	NA	TRBJ2-1	TGTGCCAGCAGCCCTTCACCTTTACCAGGGGATATTGGGAATGAGCAGTTCTTC	CASSPSPLPGDIGNEQFF
NA	TRBV14	NA	TRBJ1-2	TGTGCCAGCAGCCGGACAGTTCTAGGGTATGGCTACACCTTC	CASSRTVLGYGYTF